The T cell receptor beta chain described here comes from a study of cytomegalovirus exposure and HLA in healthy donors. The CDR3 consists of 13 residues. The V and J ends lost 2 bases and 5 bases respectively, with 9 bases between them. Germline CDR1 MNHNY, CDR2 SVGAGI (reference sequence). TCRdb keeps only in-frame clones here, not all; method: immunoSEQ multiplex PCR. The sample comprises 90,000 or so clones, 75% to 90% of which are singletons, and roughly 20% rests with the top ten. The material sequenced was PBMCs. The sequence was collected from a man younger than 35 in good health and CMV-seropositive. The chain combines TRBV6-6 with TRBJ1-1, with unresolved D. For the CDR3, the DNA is TGTGCCAGCAGTTACCTGCGGGAAACTGAAGCTTTCTTT. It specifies CASSYLRETEAFF.